This T cell receptor beta chain derives from a study of blood T cell repertoires in COVID-19 (dated by TCRdb to the early 2020s). With regard to the full study: The collaborator samples originated in the United States, Italy and Spain and spanned the acute and convalescent phases of COVID-19. The prospective study material was composed of cDNA or gDNA derived from T cells, B-cell-depleted T cells, or PBMCs. Subjects who had been exposed to COVID-19, were actively infected with it, or had recovered from it provided the deeply sampled blood TCRbeta repertoires that made up the dataset. The repertoires were made available in a free public database intended to serve as a resource for research on the immune response to SARS-CoV-2. Samples were obtained from the ongoing ImmuneRACE study (first 160 participants) and from 1,254 subjects provided by 6 global collaborators. Nearly every sample came with metadata listing a de-identified subject ID, COVID-19 status, age in years and sex. Where available, HLA class I and class II types were obtained from metadata supplied by the sample provider rather than from assay-based typing.

TCRbeta CDR3 regions were amplified from genomic DNA using the immunoSEQ Assay, a bias-controlled multiplex PCR. In the paper's pipeline: The number of nucleated cells in each sample was estimated from the amplification of reference gene primers within the assay. Sequence reads were collapsed and filtered to measure the absolute abundance of every unique TCRbeta CDR3 rearrangement. Productive Simpson clonality was computed per sample as the square root of Simpson's diversity index over productive rearrangements. Here the immuneACCESS table is served through TCRdb, limited to in-frame sequences with V and J called. Missing clones are a known gap in these copies; in checked studies unresolved V genes cover under half, and the rest lacks a known reason. Clone size and the V and J calls come from that table; the DNA yielded D and trimming. This sample has around 100,000 clones in its table, and about nine tenths of those were observed once. The top ten hold about 5.5% of the sample.

Each collaborating institution followed its own protocols to collect whole blood in K2EDTA tubes. For TCRbeta analysis, collaborator samples were shipped as frozen whole blood, as isolated PBMCs, or as DNA extracted from either sample type. By share, this clone ranks as medium-sized (0.01 to 0.1%). The specificity of this receptor is unknown. No base qualities exist here, and no much larger clone lies one base off it. Relative to germline, V is missing 7 bases and J is missing 8 bases, with 12 bases of the junction outside any gene match. For CDR1 and CDR2, the germline V gene lists SGHNT and YENEEA. CDR3 length: 15 amino acids, cysteine to phenylalanine. Only the CDR3 portion is preserved as DNA: 45 bases, with reading frame beginning at the first base. The paper's findings and limits, for the study overall: The quantity of clinical and demographic metadata differed by source and by participant and was supplied without curation.

The clonotype originates from a man aged 50 or older with acute or convalescent COVID-19. The sample comprised peripheral blood. The rearrangement joined TRBV11-3 to TRBJ1-4, with 8 bases matching TRBD1. The CDR3 has the sequence CASTSGTGLREKLFF. The sequenced DNA: TGTGCCAGCACCTCAGGGACAGGTCTAAGGGAAAAACTGTTTTTT.